This T cell receptor beta chain was captured in a study of shared clonotypes between healthy human individuals. Study-wide context: The people who gave samples were two women and a few men aged 18 to 49.

For this clone: Its antigen remains unknown.

The CDR3 consists of 19 residues. Profiling relied on immunoSEQ multiplex PCR, and the TCRdb table lists in-frame clones only, not all of them. The sample shows 1.6 million or so clones, just under 99% of them seen only once. Study outcomes and limitations: When compared with the clonotypes that were shared by all four sorted-subset donors, the non-shared clonotypes turned out to have lower generation probabilities.

The chain links TRBV21-1 to TRBJ1-3; the DNA was not compared with TRBD1, the D call given in the table. TRBV21-1 is a documented pseudogene. The sequencing sample was made of naive CD4+ T cells sorted from blood. Subset described: CD45RA+ positively selected. The clonotype comes from a man aged 30 to 39 in good health. As DNA, the CDR3 is TGTGCCAGCAGCCTACCGGCGGGACAGGTCCGATTCTCTGGAAACACCATATATTTT. It yields the protein CASSLPAGQVRFSGNTIYF.